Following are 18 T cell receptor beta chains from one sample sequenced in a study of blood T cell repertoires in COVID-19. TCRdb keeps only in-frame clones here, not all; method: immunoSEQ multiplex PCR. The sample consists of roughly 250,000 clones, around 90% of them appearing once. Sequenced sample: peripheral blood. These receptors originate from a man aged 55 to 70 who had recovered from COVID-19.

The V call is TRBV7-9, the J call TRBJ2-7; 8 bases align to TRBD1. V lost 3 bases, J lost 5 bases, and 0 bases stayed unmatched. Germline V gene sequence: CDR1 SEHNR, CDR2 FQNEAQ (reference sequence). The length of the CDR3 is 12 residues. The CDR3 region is CASSLDRDEQYV. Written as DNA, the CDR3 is TGTGCCAGCAGCTTGGACAGGGACGAGCAGTACGTC.

The CDR3 region is CASSHTGLETQYF. CDR3 coding DNA: TGTGCCAGCAGCCATACAGGGTTAGAGACCCAGTACTTC. This chain connects TRBV11-3 to TRBJ2-5; D is perhaps TRBD1 (6 bases). This CDR3 spans 13 amino acids. CDR1 SGHNT and CDR2 YENEEA come from the germline V gene. The V end was cut by 5 bases, the J end by 4 bases, with 11 bases between.

The CDR3 nucleotides are TGCGCCAGCCAGGGGAGCGGTCAGCCCCAGCATTTT. Translation gives CASQGSGQPQHF. The chain couples TRBV10-2 to TRBJ1-5; the D gene is possibly TRBD1 (6 bases). Germline CDR1 is WSHSY and CDR2 is SAAADI. The CDR3 totals 12 residues. Trimming shortened V by 8 bases and J by 6 bases, and 11 bases separated the two germline ends.

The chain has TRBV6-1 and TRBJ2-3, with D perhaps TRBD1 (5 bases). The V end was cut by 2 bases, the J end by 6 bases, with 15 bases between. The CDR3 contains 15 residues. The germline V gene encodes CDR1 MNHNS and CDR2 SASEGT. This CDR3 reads CASSEMESGSDTQYF. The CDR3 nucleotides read TGTGCCAGCAGTGAAATGGAGTCAGGGTCGGATACGCAGTATTTT.

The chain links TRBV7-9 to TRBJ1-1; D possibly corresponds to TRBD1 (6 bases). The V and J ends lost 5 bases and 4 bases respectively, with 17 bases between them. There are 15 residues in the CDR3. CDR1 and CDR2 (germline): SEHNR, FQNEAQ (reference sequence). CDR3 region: CASSPIRGRATEAFF. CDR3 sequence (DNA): TGTGCCAGCAGCCCGATAAGGGGGAGGGCCACTGAAGCTTTCTTT.

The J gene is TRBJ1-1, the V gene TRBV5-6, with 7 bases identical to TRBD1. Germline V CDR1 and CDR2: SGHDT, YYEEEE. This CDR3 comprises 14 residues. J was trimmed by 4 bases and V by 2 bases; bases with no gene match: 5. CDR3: CASSFLRQGTEAFF. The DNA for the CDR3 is TGTGCCAGCAGCTTTCTCCGACAGGGCACTGAAGCTTTCTTT.

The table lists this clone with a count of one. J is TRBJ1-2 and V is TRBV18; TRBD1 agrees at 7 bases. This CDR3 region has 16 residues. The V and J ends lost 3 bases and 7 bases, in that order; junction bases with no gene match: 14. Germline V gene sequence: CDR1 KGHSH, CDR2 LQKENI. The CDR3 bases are TGTGCCAGCTCACCCTTGACGACAGGGTCGGTCGCTGGCTACACCTTC. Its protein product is CASSPLTTGSVAGYTF.

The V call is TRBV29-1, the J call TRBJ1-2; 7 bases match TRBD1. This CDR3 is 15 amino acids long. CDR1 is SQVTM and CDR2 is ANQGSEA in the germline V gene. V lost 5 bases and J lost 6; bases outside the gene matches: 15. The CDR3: CSVTAVVDRANGYTF. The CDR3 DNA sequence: TGCAGCGTTACCGCCGTAGTAGACAGGGCCAATGGCTACACCTTC.

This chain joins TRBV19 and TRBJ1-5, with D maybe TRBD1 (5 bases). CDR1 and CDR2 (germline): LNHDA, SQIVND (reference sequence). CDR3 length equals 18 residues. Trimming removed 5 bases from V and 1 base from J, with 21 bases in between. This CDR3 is CASSRREGTSLSNQPQHF. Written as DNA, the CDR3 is TGTGCCAGTAGTCGTAGGGAGGGGACGAGCTTGAGCAATCAGCCCCAGCATTTT.

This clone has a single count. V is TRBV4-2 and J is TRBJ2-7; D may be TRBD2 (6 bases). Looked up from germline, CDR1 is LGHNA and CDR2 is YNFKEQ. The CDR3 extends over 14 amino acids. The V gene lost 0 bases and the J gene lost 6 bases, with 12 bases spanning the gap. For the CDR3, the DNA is TGTGCCAGCAGCCAAGATCCGGGACTCTTCGAGCAGTACTTC. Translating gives CASSQDPGLFEQYF.

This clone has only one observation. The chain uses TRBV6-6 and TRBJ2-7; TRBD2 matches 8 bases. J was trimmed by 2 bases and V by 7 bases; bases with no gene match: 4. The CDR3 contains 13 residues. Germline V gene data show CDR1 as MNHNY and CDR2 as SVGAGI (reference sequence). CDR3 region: CASTQRETYEQYF. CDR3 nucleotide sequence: TGTGCCAGCACCCAGCGGGAGACCTACGAGCAGTACTTC.

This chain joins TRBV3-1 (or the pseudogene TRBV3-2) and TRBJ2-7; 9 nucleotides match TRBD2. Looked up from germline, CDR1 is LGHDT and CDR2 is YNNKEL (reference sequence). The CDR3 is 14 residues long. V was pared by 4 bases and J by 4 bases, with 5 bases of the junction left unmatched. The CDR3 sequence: CASSLSGGGYEQYF. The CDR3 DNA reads TGTGCCAGCAGCCTTAGCGGGGGAGGTTACGAGCAGTACTTC.

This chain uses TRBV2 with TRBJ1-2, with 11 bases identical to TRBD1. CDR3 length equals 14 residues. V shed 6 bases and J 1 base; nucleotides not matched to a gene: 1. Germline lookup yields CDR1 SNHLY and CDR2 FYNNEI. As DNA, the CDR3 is TGTGCCAGCAGGGGACAGGGGGTTAACTATGGCTACACCTTC. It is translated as CASRGQGVNYGYTF.

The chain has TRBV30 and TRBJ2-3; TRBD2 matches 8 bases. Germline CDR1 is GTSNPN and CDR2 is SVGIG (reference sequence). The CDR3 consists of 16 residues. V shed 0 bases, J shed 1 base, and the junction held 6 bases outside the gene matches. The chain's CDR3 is CAWSVLWRGGTDTQYF. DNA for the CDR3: TGTGCCTGGAGTGTACTTTGGCGGGGGGGCACAGATACGCAGTATTTT.

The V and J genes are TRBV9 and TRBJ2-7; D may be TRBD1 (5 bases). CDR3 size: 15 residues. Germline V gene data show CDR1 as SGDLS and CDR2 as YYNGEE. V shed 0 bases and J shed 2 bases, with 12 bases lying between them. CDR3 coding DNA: TGTGCCAGCAGCGTAGTAGGGGTACCGACCTACGAGCAGTACTTC. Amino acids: CASSVVGVPTYEQYF.

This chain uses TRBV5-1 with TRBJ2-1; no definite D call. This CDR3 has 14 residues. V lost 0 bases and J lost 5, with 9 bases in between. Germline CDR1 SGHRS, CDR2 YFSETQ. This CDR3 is CASSLGPSNNEQFF. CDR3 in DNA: TGCGCCAGCAGCTTGGGGCCCTCGAACAATGAGCAGTTCTTC. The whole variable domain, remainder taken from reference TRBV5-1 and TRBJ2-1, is KAGVTQTPRYLIKTRGQQVTLSCSPISGHRSVSWYQQTPGQGLQFLFEYFSETQRNKGNFPGRFSGRQFSNSRSEMNVSTLELGDSALYLCASSLGPSNNEQFFGPGTRLTVL.

The chain's CDR3 is CASSEPYRQGLGGQYV. CDR3 DNA: TGCGCCAGCAGTGAGCCCTATCGACAGGGCCTAGGCGGGCAGTACGTC. The rearrangement links TRBV10-2 to TRBJ2-7; 7 nucleotides line up with TRBD1. CDR3 length: 16 amino acids. The germline CDR1 and CDR2 sequences are WSHSY and SAAADI. Germline trimming cut 2 bases from V and 9 bases from J; bases unmatched to any gene: 16.

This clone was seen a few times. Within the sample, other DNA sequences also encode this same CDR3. CDR3 sequence: CATSRDRGGGNTIYF. CDR3 bases: TGTGCCACCAGCAGAGATCGGGGGGGTGGAAACACCATATATTTT. The chain has TRBV15 and TRBJ1-3, with a tentative D call TRBD1 (5 bases). V shed 0 bases and J shed 3 bases, with 9 bases lying between them. The CDR3 sequence is 15 residues long. CDR1 is LNHNV, CDR2 YYDKDF, per germline (reference sequence).